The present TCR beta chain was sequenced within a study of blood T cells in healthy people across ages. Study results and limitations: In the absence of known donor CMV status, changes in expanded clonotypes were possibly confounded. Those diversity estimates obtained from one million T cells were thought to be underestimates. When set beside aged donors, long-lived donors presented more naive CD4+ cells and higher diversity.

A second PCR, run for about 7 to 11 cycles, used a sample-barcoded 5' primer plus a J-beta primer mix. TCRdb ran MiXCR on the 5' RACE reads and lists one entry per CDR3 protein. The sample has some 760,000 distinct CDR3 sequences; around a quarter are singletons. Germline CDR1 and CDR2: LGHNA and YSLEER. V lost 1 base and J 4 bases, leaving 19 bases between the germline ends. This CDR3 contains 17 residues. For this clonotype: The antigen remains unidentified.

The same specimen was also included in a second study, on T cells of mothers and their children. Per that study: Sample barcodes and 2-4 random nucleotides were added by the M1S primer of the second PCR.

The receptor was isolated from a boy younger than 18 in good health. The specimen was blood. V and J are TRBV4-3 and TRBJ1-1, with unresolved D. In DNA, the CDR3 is TGCGCCAGCAGCCAAGTGGCGGCAGGCGACATGGGCACTGAAGCTTTCTTT. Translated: CASSQVAAGDMGTEAFF.